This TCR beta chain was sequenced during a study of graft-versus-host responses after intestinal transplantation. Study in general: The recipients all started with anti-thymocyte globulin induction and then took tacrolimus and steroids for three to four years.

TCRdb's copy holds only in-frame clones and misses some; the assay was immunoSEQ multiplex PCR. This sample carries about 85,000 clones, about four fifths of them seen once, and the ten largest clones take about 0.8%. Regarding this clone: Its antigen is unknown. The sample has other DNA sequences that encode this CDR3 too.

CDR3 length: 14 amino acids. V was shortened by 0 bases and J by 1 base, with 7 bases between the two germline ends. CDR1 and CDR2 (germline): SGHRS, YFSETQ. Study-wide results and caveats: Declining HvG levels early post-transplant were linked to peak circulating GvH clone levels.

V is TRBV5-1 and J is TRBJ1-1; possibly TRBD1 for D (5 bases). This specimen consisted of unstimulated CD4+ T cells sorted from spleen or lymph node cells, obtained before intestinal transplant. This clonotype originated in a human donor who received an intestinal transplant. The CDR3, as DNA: TGCGCCAGCAGCTTGGACAGGCCGAACACTGAAGCTTTCTTT. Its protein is CASSLDRPNTEAFF.